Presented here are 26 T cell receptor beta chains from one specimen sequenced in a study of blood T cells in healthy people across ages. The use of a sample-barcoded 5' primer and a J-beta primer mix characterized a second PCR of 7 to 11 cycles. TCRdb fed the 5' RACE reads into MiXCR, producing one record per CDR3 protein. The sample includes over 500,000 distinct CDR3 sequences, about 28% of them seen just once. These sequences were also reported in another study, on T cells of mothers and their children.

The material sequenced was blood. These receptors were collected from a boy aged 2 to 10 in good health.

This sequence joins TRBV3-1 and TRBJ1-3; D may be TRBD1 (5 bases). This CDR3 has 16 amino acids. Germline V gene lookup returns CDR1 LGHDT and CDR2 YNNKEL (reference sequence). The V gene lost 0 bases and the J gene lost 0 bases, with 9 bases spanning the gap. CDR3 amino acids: CASSQEGGNSGNTIYF. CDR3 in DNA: TGTGCCAGCAGCCAAGAGGGGGGGAACTCTGGAAACACCATATATTTT.

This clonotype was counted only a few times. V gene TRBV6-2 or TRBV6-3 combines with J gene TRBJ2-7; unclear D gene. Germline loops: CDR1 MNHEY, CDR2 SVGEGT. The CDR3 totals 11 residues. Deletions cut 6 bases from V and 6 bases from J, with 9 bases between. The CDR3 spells CASSRSSEQYF. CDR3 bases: TGTGCCAGCAGCCGGAGCAGCGAGCAGTACTTC.

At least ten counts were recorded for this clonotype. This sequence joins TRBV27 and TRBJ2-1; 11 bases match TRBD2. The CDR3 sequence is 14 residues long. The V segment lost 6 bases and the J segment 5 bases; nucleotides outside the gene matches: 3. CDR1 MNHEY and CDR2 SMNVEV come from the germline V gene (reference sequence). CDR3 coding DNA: TGTGCCAGCAGCCTAGCGGGAGGCCACAATGAGCAGTTCTTC. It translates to CASSLAGGHNEQFF.

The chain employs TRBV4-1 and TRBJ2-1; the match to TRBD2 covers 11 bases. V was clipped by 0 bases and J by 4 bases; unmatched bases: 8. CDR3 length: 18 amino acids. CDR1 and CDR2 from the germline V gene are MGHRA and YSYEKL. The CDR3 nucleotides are TGCGCCAGCAGCCAAGAGAAGCTAGCGGGGGGCCCTTACAATGAGCAGTTCTTC. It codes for CASSQEKLAGGPYNEQFF.

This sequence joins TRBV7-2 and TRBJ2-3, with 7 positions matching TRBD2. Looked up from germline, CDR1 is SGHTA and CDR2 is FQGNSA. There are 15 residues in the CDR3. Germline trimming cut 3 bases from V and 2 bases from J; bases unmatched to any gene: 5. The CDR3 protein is CASSFSAGPTDTQYF. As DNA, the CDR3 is TGTGCCAGCAGCTTTTCAGCGGGGCCCACAGATACGCAGTATTTT.

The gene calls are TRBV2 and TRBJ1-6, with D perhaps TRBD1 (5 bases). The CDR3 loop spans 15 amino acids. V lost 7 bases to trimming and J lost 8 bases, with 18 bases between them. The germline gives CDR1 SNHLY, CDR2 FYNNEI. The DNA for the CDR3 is TGTGCCAGCACCCTGGGCGCCAGGGATGATTCACCCCTCCACTTT. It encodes CASTLGARDDSPLHF. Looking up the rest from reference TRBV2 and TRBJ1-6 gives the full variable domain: EPEVTQTPSHQVTQMGQEVILRCVPISNHLYFYWYRQILGQKVEFLVSFYNNEISEKSEIFDDQFSVERPDGSNFTLKIRSTKLEDSAMYFCASTLGARDDSPLHFGNGTRLTVT.

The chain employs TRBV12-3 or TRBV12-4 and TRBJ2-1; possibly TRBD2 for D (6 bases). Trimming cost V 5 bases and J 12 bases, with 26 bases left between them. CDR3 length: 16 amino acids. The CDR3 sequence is CASSLPSGSLGWGQFF. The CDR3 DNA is TGTGCCAGCAGTCTCCCAAGCGGGTCCTTGGGGTGGGGGCAGTTCTTC.

Here the CDR3 reads CASTVAGAYNEQFF. CDR3 DNA: TGCGCCAGCACAGTGGCGGGAGCTTACAATGAGCAGTTCTTC. The rearrangement uses TRBV4-1 and TRBJ2-1, with 7 bases fitting TRBD2. J gave up 4 bases and V 7 bases, and 7 bases lay outside the gene matches. The CDR3 length is 14 residues. Germline values: CDR1 MGHRA, CDR2 YSYEKL.

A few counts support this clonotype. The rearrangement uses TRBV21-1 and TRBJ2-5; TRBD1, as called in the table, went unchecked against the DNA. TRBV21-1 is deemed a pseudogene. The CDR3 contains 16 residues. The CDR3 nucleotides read TGTGCCAGCAGCAAAGACGGGGACAAGGATCAAGAGACCCAGTACTTC. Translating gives CASSKDGDKDQETQYF.

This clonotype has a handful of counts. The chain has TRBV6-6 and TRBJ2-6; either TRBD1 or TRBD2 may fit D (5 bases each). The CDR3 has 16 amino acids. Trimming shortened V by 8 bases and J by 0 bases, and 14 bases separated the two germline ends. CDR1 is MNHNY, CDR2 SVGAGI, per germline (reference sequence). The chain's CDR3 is CASFSEGRSGANVLTF. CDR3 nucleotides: TGTGCCAGCTTCAGCGAGGGGCGCTCTGGGGCCAACGTCCTGACTTTC.

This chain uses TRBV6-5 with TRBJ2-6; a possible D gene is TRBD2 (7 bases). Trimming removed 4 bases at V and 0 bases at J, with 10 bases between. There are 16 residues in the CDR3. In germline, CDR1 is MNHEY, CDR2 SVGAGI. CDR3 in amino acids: CASSWGGISGANVLTF. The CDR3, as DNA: TGTGCCAGCAGTTGGGGGGGCATCTCTGGGGCCAACGTCCTGACTTTC.

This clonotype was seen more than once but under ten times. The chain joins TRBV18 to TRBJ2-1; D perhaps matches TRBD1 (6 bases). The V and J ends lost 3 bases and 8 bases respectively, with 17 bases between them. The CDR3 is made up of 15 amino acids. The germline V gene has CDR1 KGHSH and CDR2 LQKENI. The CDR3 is CASSPTQDSYDEQFF. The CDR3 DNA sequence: TGTGCCAGCTCACCGACTCAGGACAGTTACGATGAGCAGTTCTTC.

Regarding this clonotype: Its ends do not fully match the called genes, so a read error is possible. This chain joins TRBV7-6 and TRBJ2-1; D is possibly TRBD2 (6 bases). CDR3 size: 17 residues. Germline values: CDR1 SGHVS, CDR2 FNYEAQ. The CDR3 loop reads CASSLEAGRRLYNEQFF. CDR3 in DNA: TGTGCCAGTAGCTTAGAGGCGGGACGTCGACTATACAATGAGCAGTTCTTC.

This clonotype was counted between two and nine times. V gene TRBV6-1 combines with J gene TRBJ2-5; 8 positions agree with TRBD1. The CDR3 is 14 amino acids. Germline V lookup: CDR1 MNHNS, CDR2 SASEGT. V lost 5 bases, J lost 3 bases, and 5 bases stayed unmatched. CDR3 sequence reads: CASSTTDREETQYF. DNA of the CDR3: TGTGCCAGCAGTACTACGGACAGGGAAGAGACCCAGTACTTC.

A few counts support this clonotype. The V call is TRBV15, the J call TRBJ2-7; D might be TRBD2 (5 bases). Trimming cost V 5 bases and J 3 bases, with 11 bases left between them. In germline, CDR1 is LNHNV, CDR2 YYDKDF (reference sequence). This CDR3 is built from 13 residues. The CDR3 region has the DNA TGTGCCACCAGCGAGGGTGTGGGCTACGAGCAGTACTTC. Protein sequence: CATSEGVGYEQYF.

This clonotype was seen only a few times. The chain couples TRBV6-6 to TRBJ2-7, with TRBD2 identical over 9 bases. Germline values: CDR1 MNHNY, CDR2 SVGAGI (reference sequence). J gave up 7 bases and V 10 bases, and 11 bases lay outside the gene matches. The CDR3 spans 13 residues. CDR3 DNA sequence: TGTGCCACCCATAGCGGGAGAGGTAGGGAGCAGTACTTC. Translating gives CATHSGRGREQYF.

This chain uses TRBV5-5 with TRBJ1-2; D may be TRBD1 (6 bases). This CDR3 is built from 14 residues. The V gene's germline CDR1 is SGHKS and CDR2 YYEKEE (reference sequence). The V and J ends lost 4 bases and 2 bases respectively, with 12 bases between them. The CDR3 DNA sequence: TGTGCCAGCAGCGGCTGGACAGACAACTATGGCTACACCTTC. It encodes CASSGWTDNYGYTF. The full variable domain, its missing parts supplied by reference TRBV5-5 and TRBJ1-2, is DAGVTQSPTHLIKTRGQQVTLRCSPISGHKSVSWYQQVLGQGPQFIFQYYEKEERGRGNFPDRFSARQFPNYSSELNVNALLLGDSALYLCASSGWTDNYGYTFGSGTRLTVV.

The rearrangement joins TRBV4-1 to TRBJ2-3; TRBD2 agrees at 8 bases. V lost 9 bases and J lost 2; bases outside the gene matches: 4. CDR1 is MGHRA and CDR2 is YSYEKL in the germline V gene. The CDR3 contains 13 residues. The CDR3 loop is CASTTSDTDTQYF. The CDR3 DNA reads TGCGCCAGTACGACTAGCGACACAGATACGCAGTATTTT.

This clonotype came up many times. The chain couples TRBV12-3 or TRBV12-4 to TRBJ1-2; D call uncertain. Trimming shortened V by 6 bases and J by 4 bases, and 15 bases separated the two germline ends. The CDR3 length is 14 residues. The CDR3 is CASSHIADSYGYTF. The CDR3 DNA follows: TGTGCCAGCAGCCACATAGCCGACTCCTATGGCTACACCTTC.

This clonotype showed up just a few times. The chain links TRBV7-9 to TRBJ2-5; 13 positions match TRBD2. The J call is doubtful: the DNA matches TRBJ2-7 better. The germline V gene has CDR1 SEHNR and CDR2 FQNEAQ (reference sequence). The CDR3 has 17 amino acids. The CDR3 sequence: CASSFPLAGGGSYEQYF. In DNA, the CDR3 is TGTGCCAGCAGCTTTCCACTAGCGGGAGGGGGCTCCTACGAGCAGTACTTC.

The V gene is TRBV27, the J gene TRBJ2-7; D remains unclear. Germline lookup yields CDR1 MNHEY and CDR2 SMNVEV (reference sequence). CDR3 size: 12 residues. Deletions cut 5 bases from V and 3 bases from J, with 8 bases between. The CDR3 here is CASSQNIYEQYF. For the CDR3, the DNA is TGTGCCAGCAGTCAAAACATCTACGAGCAGTACTTC.

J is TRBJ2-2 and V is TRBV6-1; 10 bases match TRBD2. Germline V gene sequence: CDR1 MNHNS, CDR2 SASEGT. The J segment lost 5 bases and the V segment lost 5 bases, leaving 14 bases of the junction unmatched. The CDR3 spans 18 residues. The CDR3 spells CASSRRGSGGAYTGELFF. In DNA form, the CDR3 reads TGTGCCAGCAGTCGTCGGGGGAGCGGGGGGGCTTATACCGGGGAGCTGTTTTTT.

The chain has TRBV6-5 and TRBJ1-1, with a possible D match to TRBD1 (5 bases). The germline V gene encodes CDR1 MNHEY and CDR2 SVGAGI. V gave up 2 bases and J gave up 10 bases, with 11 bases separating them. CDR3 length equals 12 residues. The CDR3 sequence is CASSYPGGGAFF. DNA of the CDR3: TGTGCCAGCAGTTACCCCGGTGGGGGAGCTTTCTTT.

The CDR3 DNA reads as TGTGCCAGCAGGAACGGGGCCGGCAATGAGCAGTTCTTC. Protein product: CASRNGAGNEQFF. V is TRBV7-9 and J is TRBJ2-5, with D possibly being TRBD1 or TRBD2 (5 bases each). The closer fit of TRBJ2-1 to the DNA end suggests the J call may be wrong. CDR3 length equals 13 residues. Germline lookup yields CDR1 SEHNR and CDR2 FQNEAQ (reference sequence).

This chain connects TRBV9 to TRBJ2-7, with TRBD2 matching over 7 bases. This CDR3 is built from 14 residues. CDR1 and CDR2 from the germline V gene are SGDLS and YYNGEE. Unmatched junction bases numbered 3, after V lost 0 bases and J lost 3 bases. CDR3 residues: CASSVGRENYEQYF. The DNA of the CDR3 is TGTGCCAGCAGCGTAGGGCGGGAGAACTACGAGCAGTACTTC. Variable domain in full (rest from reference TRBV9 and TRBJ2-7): DSGVTQTPKHLITATGQRVTLRCSPRSGDLSVYWYQQSLDQGLQFLIQYYNGEERAKGNILERFSAQQFPDLHSELNLSSLELGDSALYFCASSVGRENYEQYFGPGTRLTVT.

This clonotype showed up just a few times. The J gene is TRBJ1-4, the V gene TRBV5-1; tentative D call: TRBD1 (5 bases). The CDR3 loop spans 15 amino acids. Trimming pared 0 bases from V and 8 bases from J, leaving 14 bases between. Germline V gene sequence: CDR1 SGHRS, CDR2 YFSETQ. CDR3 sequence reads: CASSLGGSRDEKLFF. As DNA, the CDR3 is TGCGCCAGCAGCTTGGGGGGGTCAAGAGACGAAAAACTGTTTTTT. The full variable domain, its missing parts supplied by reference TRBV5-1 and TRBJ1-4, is KAGVTQTPRYLIKTRGQQVTLSCSPISGHRSVSWYQQTPGQGLQFLFEYFSETQRNKGNFPGRFSGRQFSNSRSEMNVSTLELGDSALYLCASSLGGSRDEKLFFGSGTQLSVL.